The 10 T cell receptor beta chains presented below share a single source sample, sequenced in a study of blood T cell repertoires in COVID-19. Sequencing was performed with immunoSEQ multiplex PCR; in TCRdb, only in-frame clones are kept and a portion is missing. Here the sample spans roughly 260,000 clones, around 92% being singletons. Sequenced material: peripheral blood. These receptors originate from a person under 30 with COVID-19, enrolled during active disease.

This clone came up once. The V and J genes are TRBV6-5 and TRBJ1-5; 10 bases align to TRBD1. With V trimmed by 6 bases and J by 6 bases, 5 bases remained unmatched. The CDR3 has 14 amino acids. The V gene's germline CDR1 is MNHEY and CDR2 SVGAGI. The CDR3 DNA reads as TGTGCCAGCAGCTGGGACAGGGGCGGTCAGCCCCAGCATTTT. Translated: CASSWDRGGQPQHF.

V usage is TRBV7-9 and J usage is TRBJ2-7; 9 positions agree with TRBD1. Germline CDR1 SEHNR, CDR2 FQNEAQ (reference sequence). The trim removed 0 bases at V and 6 bases at J, leaving 0 bases unmatched. The CDR3 has 13 residues. The CDR3 spells CASSLAGQGEQYF. CDR3 in DNA: TGTGCCAGCAGCTTAGCGGGACAGGGCGAGCAGTACTTC.

This clone was observed a handful of times. The CDR3: CASSIIAQGRGGYTF. The CDR3 nucleotides are TGTGCCAGTAGTATAATTGCACAGGGGCGAGGGGGCTACACCTTC. V usage is TRBV19 and J usage is TRBJ1-2; TRBD1 matches at 7 bases. This CDR3 contains 15 residues. Losses at the gene ends were 2 bases for V and 8 bases for J; bases not matched to a gene: 11. Germline V gene lookup returns CDR1 LNHDA and CDR2 SQIVND (reference sequence).

Note on this clone: The same CDR3 arises from other DNA sequences in this sample as well. The chain is built from TRBV5-4 and TRBJ2-5; D not resolved. The CDR3 spans 13 residues. V was shortened by 0 bases and J by 2 bases, with 5 bases between the two germline ends. Germline CDR1 SGHNT, CDR2 YYREEE (reference sequence). The chain's CDR3 is CASSLVSQETQYF. CDR3 DNA sequence: TGTGCCAGCAGCTTGGTTAGTCAAGAGACCCAGTACTTC. The variable domain in full, completed from reference TRBV5-4 and TRBJ2-5, reads ETGVTQSPTHLIKTRGQQVTLRCSSQSGHNTVSWYQQALGQGPQFIFQYYREEENGRGNFPPRFSGLQFPNYSSELNVNALELDDSALYLCASSLVSQETQYFGPGTRLLVL.

The V gene is TRBV6-2 or TRBV6-3, the J gene TRBJ1-2; D gene uncertain. CDR3 length equals 15 residues. From germline, CDR1 is MNHEY and CDR2 SVGEGT. V was clipped by 6 bases and J by 1 base, with 15 bases between them. DNA for the CDR3: TGTGCCAGCAGCGCTATACAGACAAATAACTATGGCTACACCTTC. Encoded protein: CASSAIQTNNYGYTF.

The chain uses TRBV28 and TRBJ2-7; D may be TRBD1 (5 bases). This CDR3 is built from 14 residues. The germline V gene encodes CDR1 MDHEN and CDR2 SYDVKM. The V gene lost 3 bases and the J gene lost 3 bases, with 12 bases spanning the gap. CDR3 loop: CASSFSQALYEQYF. In DNA, the CDR3 is TGTGCCAGCAGTTTCTCACAGGCTCTCTACGAGCAGTACTTC.

V and J are TRBV19 and TRBJ1-2; 7 nucleotides align to TRBD1. V shed 7 bases, J shed 3 bases, and the junction held 5 bases outside the gene matches. This CDR3 region has 13 residues. CDR1 and CDR2 from the germline V gene are LNHDA and SQIVND (reference sequence). DNA for the CDR3: TGTGCCAGTAACCGTGACAGGGACTATGGCTACACCTTC. Amino acid sequence: CASNRDRDYGYTF. The full variable domain, its missing parts supplied by reference TRBV19 and TRBJ1-2, is DGGITQSPKYLFRKEGQNVTLSCEQNLNHDAMYWYRQDPGQGLRLIYYSQIVNDFQKGDIAEGYSVSREKKESFPLTVTSAQKNPTAFYLCASNRDRDYGYTFGSGTRLTVV.

The rearrangement uses TRBV28 and TRBJ1-1; D gene uncertain. Germline CDR1 MDHEN, CDR2 SYDVKM. The CDR3 has 12 residues. V shed 6 bases and J shed 1 base, with 6 bases lying between them. The CDR3 spells CASRRANTEAFF. In DNA form, the CDR3 reads TGTGCCAGCAGAAGAGCGAACACTGAAGCTTTCTTT.

The J gene is TRBJ2-3, the V gene TRBV6-2 or TRBV6-3; D not certain. In germline, CDR1 is MNHEY, CDR2 SVGEGT. The CDR3 runs to 14 residues. Between the trimmed V and J ends, which lost 2 bases and 2 bases, there was a span of 8 bases. DNA for the CDR3: TGTGCCAGCAGTTACAACCGGTTCACAGATACGCAGTATTTT. Protein: CASSYNRFTDTQYF.

J is TRBJ1-2 and V is TRBV19, with TRBD1 as a possible D gene (6 bases). The CDR3 contains 15 residues. Looked up from germline, CDR1 is LNHDA and CDR2 is SQIVND (reference sequence). V was clipped by 7 bases and J by 3 bases, with 18 bases between them. CDR3 sequence reads: CASTIRDTNYYGYTF. CDR3 DNA: TGTGCCAGTACCATCCGGGACACCAACTACTATGGCTACACCTTC.